This TCR beta chain was captured by sequencing in a study of cytomegalovirus exposure and HLA in healthy donors. About the research overall: The same platform was used for the approximately 120 validation repertoires as for the 666 first-cohort repertoires, as reported in a later analysis.

The germline gives CDR1 LGHNA, CDR2 YSLEER. Trimming pared 0 bases from V and 4 bases from J, leaving 7 bases between. The CDR3 consists of 14 residues. Libraries were prepared by immunoSEQ multiplex PCR; TCRdb keeps only in-frame clonotypes and omits some of them. The sample gives some 76,000 clones, roughly 94% of which show up once; approximately 2.1% is in the top ten. Turning to this clone: The antigen remains undetermined.

Findings and caveats of the study: Cytomegalovirus association was assigned to about 150 TCR beta chains.

This receptor was obtained from a young woman in good health and CMV-seronegative. Sequenced material: PBMCs. The gene calls are TRBV4-3 and TRBJ2-1; no clear D gene. The chain's CDR3 is CASSQENTYNEQFF. The CDR3 nucleotides read TGCGCCAGCAGCCAAGAGAACACGTACAATGAGCAGTTCTTC.